This T cell receptor beta chain was recovered during a study of T-cell memory formation after mild COVID-19. V was clipped by 6 bases and J by 3 bases; unmatched bases: 12. The CDR3 consists of 16 residues. Germline CDR1 is SGDLS and CDR2 is YYNGEE. Study-wide results and limits: Among clones contracting day 15 to 85, CD4/CD8 was balanced, whereas later expanders leaned CD4+. Most CD4+ clones that shrank were in CM and EM, while CD8+ ones turned up in EMRA.

Points on this clonotype: Its target is unknown.

Constant-segment-primed 5'RACE gave TCR alpha and TCR beta cDNA libraries with sample barcodes and UMIs. One entry per CDR3 protein, called by TCRdb with MiXCR from the 5' RACE reads. Counted here are 110,000 to 150,000 distinct CDR3 sequences, approximately 26% occurring once; the ten biggest clones make up about 24%. The sample comprised PBMCs or a T cell subset sorted from them (not recorded which). The chain uses TRBV9 and TRBJ1-3, with 7 bases identical to TRBD1. The TCR sequence derives from an adult woman who had mild COVID-19 (a few samples of this study predate the infection). Cell type and time point are not known. The CDR3 is CASTDRVEAVGNTIYF. The CDR3 nucleotides read TGTGCCAGCACAGACAGGGTCGAAGCCGTTGGAAACACCATATATTTT.